These 8 T cell receptor beta chains share one sample of origin, sequenced in a study of blood T cell repertoires in COVID-19. Clones were sequenced by immunoSEQ multiplex PCR, and TCRdb holds only the in-frame ones, with some missing. The repertoire consists of fewer than 450,000 clones, with over 75% occurring once and the leading ten covering 2% to 2.5%. Sequenced material: PBMCs or T cells enriched from blood (not recorded which). The receptors shown here come from a woman in her forties with acute COVID-19.

This clone is a singleton in its sample. CDR3 nucleotide sequence: TGTGCCAGCAGCTTAGATCGTGTCCCGAATGAGCAGTTCTTC. It codes for CASSLDRVPNEQFF. V gene TRBV11-2 combines with J gene TRBJ2-1; D is ambiguous. CDR1 and CDR2 (germline): SGHAT, FQNNGV. V was clipped by 0 bases and J by 7 bases, with 10 bases between them. CDR3 size: 14 residues.

The rearrangement links TRBV28 to TRBJ2-5; D is perhaps TRBD2 (6 bases). Germline CDR1 and CDR2: MDHEN and SYDVKM. The CDR3 totals 16 residues. V lost 3 bases and J 5 bases, leaving 19 bases between the germline ends. CDR3 sequence: CASSLRRGSFGETQYF. The CDR3 DNA reads TGTGCCAGCAGTTTGAGGAGGGGCTCCTTCGGGGAGACCCAGTACTTC.

This clone was seen only once. The V and J genes are TRBV18 and TRBJ1-1; D gene uncertain. Germline CDR1 is KGHSH and CDR2 is LQKENI. V was pared by 2 bases and J by 3 bases, with 13 bases between. The CDR3 has 15 amino acids. The CDR3 DNA sequence: TGTGCCAGCTCACCATTATCGCAGAAAGACACTGAAGCTTTCTTT. Its protein is CASSPLSQKDTEAFF.

The rearrangement uses TRBV9 and TRBJ2-5, with D unresolved. V was clipped by 2 bases and J by 2 bases, with 7 bases between them. The CDR3 runs to 13 residues. Germline V gene data show CDR1 as SGDLS and CDR2 as YYNGEE. CDR3 in amino acids: CASSVSQQETQYF. Written as DNA, the CDR3 is TGTGCCAGCAGCGTCTCACAGCAAGAGACCCAGTACTTC.

The chain links TRBV19 to TRBJ1-1; TRBD1 matches 7 bases. The CDR3 length is 14 residues. Losses at the gene ends were 3 bases for V and 7 bases for J; bases not matched to a gene: 8. Per germline, CDR1 LNHDA and CDR2 SQIVND (reference sequence). CDR3 residues: CASSMRDSLDEAFF. CDR3 DNA: TGTGCCAGTAGTATGCGGGACAGTTTAGATGAAGCTTTCTTT.

V usage is TRBV11-2 and J usage is TRBJ2-5; 7 positions match TRBD2. Germline CDR1 reads SGHAT; CDR2 reads FQNNGV. The CDR3 totals 14 residues. V dropped 7 bases and J dropped 1; count of bases not matched to a gene: 6. CDR3 loop: CASKSWGGQETQYF. The CDR3 DNA follows: TGTGCCAGCAAGTCCTGGGGGGGCCAAGAGACCCAGTACTTC. Together with reference TRBV11-2 and TRBJ2-5, the CDR3 gives the full variable domain: EAGVAQSPRYKIIEKRQSVAFWCNPISGHATLYWYQQILGQGPKLLIQFQNNGVVDDSQLPKDRFSAERLKGVDSTLKIQPAKLEDSAVYLCASKSWGGQETQYFGPGTRLLVL.

The rearrangement joins TRBV5-8 to TRBJ1-3, with TRBD1 matching over 7 bases. CDR1 is SGHTS, CDR2 YDEGEE, per germline. V was clipped by 4 bases and J by 1 base; unmatched bases: 11. There are 17 residues in the CDR3. The CDR3 reads CASSLDRTGGSGNTIYF. The CDR3 DNA is TGTGCCAGCAGCCTGGACAGGACGGGAGGATCTGGAAACACCATATATTTT.

The rearrangement joins TRBV27 to TRBJ1-5, with 8 positions matching TRBD1. Trimming took 6 bases from V and 4 from J; bases not matched to a gene: 5. The germline V gene has CDR1 MNHEY and CDR2 SMNVEV (reference sequence). This CDR3 contains 14 residues. This CDR3 reads CASSRTGLNQPQHF. Written as DNA, the CDR3 is TGTGCCAGCAGCCGGACAGGGTTGAATCAGCCCCAGCATTTT.